Listed below are T cell receptor beta chains from one sample, sequenced in a study of blood T cell repertoires in COVID-19. Assay used: immunoSEQ multiplex PCR; TCRdb lists only in-frame clones, some missing. The table shows more than 300,000 clones, with around nine tenths occurring only once. Sequences were obtained from PBMCs or T cells enriched from blood (not recorded which). These receptors came from a woman aged 25 to 39 who had recovered from COVID-19. Both conserved end residues are part of each CDR3. D genes are given only for firm matches. Clone size is given for some rows only: seen once, a few or many times, or a class if the clone is expanded.

d_call	v_call	j_call	clone_size	cdr3_aa	cdr3_nt
-	TRBV3-1/TRBV3-2	TRBJ1-1	-	CASSLTGNTEAFF	TGTGCCAGCAGCCTAACAGGGAACACTGAAGCTTTCTTT
-	TRBV19	TRBJ2-1	-	CASRGLGKQFF	TGTGCCAGTAGGGGACTGGGGAAGCAGTTCTTC
TRBD2	TRBV6-5	TRBJ2-1	-	CASRNGGVGEQFF	TGTGCCAGCAGGAACGGGGGGGTCGGTGAGCAGTTCTTC
-	TRBV3-1/TRBV3-2	TRBJ1-1	-	CASSLRTWNTEAFF	TGTGCCAGCAGCCTACGGACTTGGAACACTGAAGCTTTCTTT
-	TRBV6-1	TRBJ2-1	-	CASSEAFPSQFF	TGTGCCAGCAGTGAAGCTTTCCCCTCGCAGTTCTTC
TRBD2	TRBV7-8	TRBJ2-3	-	CASSRQATIQGREGTDTQYF	TGTGCCAGCAGCCGACAAGCCACCATCCAGGGGCGGGAGGGCACAGATACGCAGTATTTT
-	TRBV5-1	TRBJ1-4	-	CASTTGSSNEKLFF	TGCGCCAGCACCACAGGGTCCTCGAATGAAAAACTGTTTTTT
-	TRBV27	TRBJ1-2	-	CASSGPNYGYTF	TGTGCCAGCAGTGGCCCTAACTATGGCTACACCTTC
TRBD1	TRBV4-1	TRBJ1-2	-	CASSPRTGSNYGYTF	TGCGCCAGCAGCCCCCGGACAGGTTCAAACTATGGCTACACCTTC
-	TRBV9	TRBJ2-2	few	CASSAQTEENTGELFF	TGTGCCAGCAGCGCTCAGACTGAGGAGAACACCGGGGAGCTGTTTTTT
TRBD1	TRBV29-1	TRBJ2-7	-	CSVGTGPYEQYF	TGCAGCGTTGGGACAGGGCCCTACGAGCAGTACTTC
-	TRBV12-5	TRBJ1-1	-	CASGLVGGDTEAFF	TGTGCTAGTGGTTTGGTAGGCGGGGACACTGAAGCTTTCTTT
TRBD1	TRBV7-9	TRBJ1-2	-	CASSITAGQYYGYTF	TGTGCCAGCAGCATCACTGCGGGACAGTACTATGGCTACACCTTC